Reported below is one T cell receptor beta chain. Clones were read by immunoSEQ multiplex PCR, and TCRdb kept only the in-frame ones, dropping some. Among 95,000 to 100,000 clones listed, around 88% were seen once. This specimen belongs to a study of identifying expanded T cells in peripheral blood. Per the germline V gene, CDR1 is LGHNA and CDR2 is YSLEER. V dropped 3 bases and J dropped 0; count of bases not matched to a gene: 3. The CDR3 is made up of 16 amino acids. The TCR sequence derives from a person aged 18 to 69 in good health. Sequenced: blood. The genes are TRBV4-3 and TRBJ2-1; the match to TRBD1 covers 9 bases. In nucleotides, the CDR3 is TGCGCCAGCAGCCAGAGGACAGGGGTCTCCTACAATGAGCAGTTCTTC. This codes for CASSQRTGVSYNEQFF.